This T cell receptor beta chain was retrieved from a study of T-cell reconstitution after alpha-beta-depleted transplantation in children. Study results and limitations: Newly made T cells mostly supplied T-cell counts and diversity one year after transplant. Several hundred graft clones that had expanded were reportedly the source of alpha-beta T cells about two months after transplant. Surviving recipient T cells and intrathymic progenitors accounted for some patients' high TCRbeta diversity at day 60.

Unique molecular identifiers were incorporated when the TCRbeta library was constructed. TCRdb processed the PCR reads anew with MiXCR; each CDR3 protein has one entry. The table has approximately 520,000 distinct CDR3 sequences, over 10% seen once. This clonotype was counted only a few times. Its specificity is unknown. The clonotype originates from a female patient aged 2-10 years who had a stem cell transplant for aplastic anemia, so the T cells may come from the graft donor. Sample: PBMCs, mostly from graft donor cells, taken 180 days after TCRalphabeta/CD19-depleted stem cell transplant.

The CDR3: CASSTRQRPNTGELFF. The CDR3 nucleotides are TGTGCCAGTAGTACCCGCCAGCGGCCGAACACCGGGGAGCTGTTTTTT. The V gene is TRBV19, the J gene TRBJ2-2; tentatively, D is TRBD2 (5 bases). The germline V gene has CDR1 LNHDA and CDR2 SQIVND (reference sequence). This CDR3 region has 16 residues. V shed 4 bases and J shed 0 bases, with 12 bases lying between them.